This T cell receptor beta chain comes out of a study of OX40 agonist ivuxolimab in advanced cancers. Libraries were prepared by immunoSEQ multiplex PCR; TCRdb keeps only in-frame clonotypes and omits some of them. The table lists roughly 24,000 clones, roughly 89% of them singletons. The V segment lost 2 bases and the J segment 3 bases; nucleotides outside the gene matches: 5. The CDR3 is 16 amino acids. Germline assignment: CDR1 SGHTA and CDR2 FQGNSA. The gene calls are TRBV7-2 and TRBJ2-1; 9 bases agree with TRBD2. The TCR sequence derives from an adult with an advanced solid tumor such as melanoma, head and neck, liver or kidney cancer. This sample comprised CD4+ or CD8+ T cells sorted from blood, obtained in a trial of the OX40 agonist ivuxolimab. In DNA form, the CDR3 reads TGTGCCAGCAGCTTAAGACTAGCGGCCGTCTACAATGAGCAGTTCTTC. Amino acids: CASSLRLAAVYNEQFF.